This is a list of T cell receptor beta chains from one sample in a study of shared clonotypes between healthy human individuals. Produced via immunoSEQ multiplex PCR; TCRdb's table is partial and in-frame only. The sample consists of about 2.3 million clones, approximately 95% of them appearing once. Sequencing used naive CD4+ T cells from PBMCs. All receptors come from a man aged 18-30 years in good health. Some clones in this sample may be carry-over from other donors' samples. Both conserved end residues are part of each CDR3. Each record gives: V gene, J gene, D gene, CDR3 protein, CDR3 DNA. The D gene is left open where the match is weak.

V gene: TRBV12-5; J gene: TRBJ2-2; D gene: .; CDR3 protein: CASGLAVSAGIYTGELFF; CDR3 DNA: TGTGCTAGTGGTTTGGCAGTTTCTGCAGGAATTTACACCGGGGAGCTGTTTTTT
V gene: TRBV9; J gene: TRBJ2-1; D gene: .; CDR3 protein: CASSVGFVPTLNEQFF; CDR3 DNA: TGTGCCAGCAGCGTAGGTTTCGTCCCCACTTTAAATGAGCAGTTCTTC
V gene: TRBV5-1; J gene: TRBJ2-7; D gene: .; CDR3 protein: CASSIGTDEQYF; CDR3 DNA: TGCGCCAGCAGCATAGGGACGGACGAGCAGTACTTC
V gene: TRBV7-2; J gene: TRBJ2-2; D gene: TRBD1; CDR3 protein: CASSLYRGLNTGELFF; CDR3 DNA: TGTGCCAGCAGCTTATATAGGGGGCTAAACACCGGGGAGCTGTTTTTT
V gene: TRBV5-1; J gene: TRBJ2-1; D gene: TRBD2; CDR3 protein: CASSFLAGVRNEQFF; CDR3 DNA: TGCGCCAGCAGCTTTCTAGCGGGAGTTCGGAATGAGCAGTTCTTC
V gene: TRBV18; J gene: TRBJ2-1; D gene: .; CDR3 protein: CASSPPNTYNEQFF; CDR3 DNA: TGTGCCAGCTCACCTCCCAACACCTACAATGAGCAGTTCTTC
V gene: TRBV10-3; J gene: TRBJ1-1; D gene: .; CDR3 protein: CAISESPGGGTEAFF; CDR3 DNA: TGTGCCATCAGTGAGTCACCCGGCGGCGGCACTGAAGCTTTCTTT
V gene: TRBV10-2; J gene: TRBJ1-2; D gene: .; CDR3 protein: CASSDPRPRWGDGYTF; CDR3 DNA: TGCGCCAGCAGTGACCCCCGCCCGCGTTGGGGGGATGGCTACACCTTC
V gene: TRBV10-3; J gene: TRBJ2-1; D gene: .; CDR3 protein: CATNRDGSSYNEQFF; CDR3 DNA: TGTGCCACCAATAGGGACGGTAGCTCCTACAATGAGCAGTTCTTC
V gene: TRBV6-6; J gene: TRBJ2-7; D gene: .; CDR3 protein: CASSAGTDYRYEQYF; CDR3 DNA: TGTGCCAGCAGTGCGGGGACAGACTATCGCTACGAGCAGTACTTC
V gene: TRBV27; J gene: TRBJ2-7; D gene: TRBD1; CDR3 protein: CASKISGTGPLEQYF; CDR3 DNA: TGTGCCAGCAAGATTTCCGGGACAGGGCCCCTGGAGCAGTACTTC
V gene: TRBV28; J gene: TRBJ1-1; D gene: .; CDR3 protein: CASGNSWTEAFF; CDR3 DNA: TGTGCCAGCGGCAACAGCTGGACTGAAGCTTTCTTT
V gene: TRBV10-1; J gene: TRBJ1-1; D gene: .; CDR3 protein: CASSESWGATEAFF; CDR3 DNA: TGCGCCAGCAGTGAGTCGTGGGGGGCCACTGAAGCTTTCTTT
V gene: TRBV28; J gene: TRBJ1-2; D gene: TRBD1; CDR3 protein: CASSLSRNRGGNYGYTF; CDR3 DNA: TGTGCCAGCAGTTTAAGCCGGAACAGGGGGGGTAACTATGGCTACACCTTC
V gene: TRBV28; J gene: TRBJ2-6; D gene: .; CDR3 protein: CASSYPRPGANVLTF; CDR3 DNA: TGTGCCAGCAGTTACCCCCGGCCTGGGGCCAACGTCCTGACTTTC
V gene: TRBV28; J gene: TRBJ1-4; D gene: TRBD1; CDR3 protein: CASSATTGATNEKLFF; CDR3 DNA: TGTGCCAGCAGTGCCACTACAGGGGCAACTAATGAAAAACTGTTTTTT
V gene: TRBV19; J gene: TRBJ2-5; D gene: .; CDR3 protein: CASSHGRDSTETQYF; CDR3 DNA: TGTGCCAGTAGCCACGGGAGGGACAGCACGGAGACCCAGTACTTC
V gene: TRBV6-5; J gene: TRBJ2-7; D gene: .; CDR3 protein: CASSYRAGNNHEQYF; CDR3 DNA: TGTGCCAGCAGTTATAGGGCGGGAAACAACCACGAGCAGTACTTC
V gene: TRBV5-4; J gene: TRBJ2-7; D gene: TRBD1; CDR3 protein: CASSRDRVEQYF; CDR3 DNA: TGTGCCAGCAGCAGGGACAGGGTTGAGCAGTACTTC
V gene: TRBV5-1; J gene: TRBJ1-4; D gene: .; CDR3 protein: CASSLRGESEKLFF; CDR3 DNA: TGCGCCAGCAGCTTGAGGGGTGAGAGTGAAAAACTGTTTTTT
V gene: TRBV18; J gene: TRBJ1-2; D gene: TRBD1; CDR3 protein: CASSSTLTGSLFGYTF; CDR3 DNA: TGTGCCAGCTCATCAACGCTGACAGGGAGCCTTTTTGGCTACACCTTC
V gene: TRBV15; J gene: TRBJ1-6; D gene: .; CDR3 protein: CATSRGPRALNSPLHF; CDR3 DNA: TGTGCCACCAGCAGAGGTCCTAGAGCATTAAATTCACCCCTCCACTTT